The rows below give T cell receptor beta chains drawn from one sample of a study of memory CD8 T cells in hepatitis C reinfection. The method was immunoSEQ multiplex PCR; TCRdb's version includes in-frame clones alone and lacks a portion of them. The table shows about 43,000 clones, with nearly 90% occurring only once. Input material: naive CD8+ T cells sorted from blood. These receptors were taken from a man aged 18 to 30 with hepatitis C virus infection. Both conserved end residues are part of each CDR3. D genes are given only for firm matches. The listing skips clone size in some rows; elsewhere it reads once, few, many or a size class.

>TRBD2|-|TRBV7-9|TRBJ2-5
CASSSLLADQETQYF
TGTGCCAGCAGCTCTCTACTAGCGGATCAAGAGACCCAGTACTTC
>-|once|TRBV4-3|TRBJ2-3
CASSQDLEGGGTDTQYF
TGCGCCAGCAGCCAAGATCTAGAGGGTGGGGGCACAGATACGCAGTATTTT
>-|-|TRBV12-5|TRBJ1-1
CASGLWGGEAFF
TGTGCTAGTGGTTTGTGGGGGGGCGAAGCTTTCTTT
>TRBD2|-|TRBV14|TRBJ2-3
CASSQVGGEADTQYF
TGTGCCAGCAGCCAAGTCGGGGGGGAGGCAGATACGCAGTATTTT
>-|-|TRBV20-1|TRBJ2-5
CSADRQETQYF
TGCAGTGCTGATAGACAAGAGACCCAGTACTTC
>-|-|TRBV27|TRBJ2-7
CASKGLTGEQYF
TGTGCCAGCAAAGGACTCACGGGGGAGCAGTACTTC
>TRBD2|-|TRBV7-2|TRBJ2-7
CASSPRLAGEGYEQYF
TGTGCCAGCAGCCCGCGACTAGCGGGAGAGGGCTACGAGCAGTACTTC
>TRBD1|-|TRBV9|TRBJ1-1
CASSVGTGDYTEAFF
TGTGCCAGCAGCGTAGGGACAGGCGATTACACTGAAGCTTTCTTT
>TRBD2|-|TRBV27|TRBJ2-1
CASTSGTSGRSSYNEQFF
TGTGCCAGCACTTCCGGGACTAGCGGGAGAAGCTCCTACAATGAGCAGTTCTTC
>TRBD2|-|TRBV6-5|TRBJ2-1
CASSQGTSANNEQFF
TGTGCCAGCAGCCAAGGGACTAGCGCGAACAATGAGCAGTTCTTC
>TRBD2|-|TRBV19|TRBJ2-3
CASSILAGGSTDTQYF
TGTGCCAGTAGTATTTTGGCGGGGGGGAGCACAGATACGCAGTATTTT